This T cell receptor beta chain came from a study of identical twins. Notes on the study in general: Cross-sectional statistical analysis, not tracking of the same donors, underpinned the conclusions.

In this sample, this clonotype turned up a few times. What it recognizes is unknown. The germline CDR1 and CDR2 sequences are LGHDT and YNNKEL (reference sequence). V dropped 7 bases and J dropped 7 bases, with 19 bases sitting between them. The CDR3 is 14 residues long. TCRdb re-called the 5' RACE reads through MiXCR, storing one row per CDR3 protein. Here the sample spans 700,000 or so distinct CDR3 sequences, 21% being singletons. This sample was also put to use in a study of T cells expressing NK-cell markers.

Sequenced sample: PBMCs. J is TRBJ1-1 and V is TRBV3-1, with D perhaps TRBD1 (5 bases). The TCR originated in a woman in her late teens or twenties in good health. The CDR3 reads CASTSRTGVSEAFF. In DNA form, the CDR3 reads TGTGCCAGCACCTCAAGAACGGGGGTCAGTGAAGCTTTCTTT. Full variable domain (outside the CDR3, taken from reference TRBV3-1 and TRBJ1-1): DTAVSQTPKYLVTQMGNDKSIKCEQNLGHDTMYWYKQDSKKFLKIMFSYNNKELIINETVPNRFSPKSPDKAHLNLHINSLELGDSAVYFCASTSRTGVSEAFFGQGTRLTVV.